The present TCR beta chain was sequenced within a study of OX40 agonist ivuxolimab in advanced cancers. Overall study context: Clinicians treated patients with ivuxolimab, an agonistic anti-OX40 (CD134) antibody. Therapy given before enrollment (anti-PD-1, anti-PD-L1 or anti-CTLA-4) was allowed, and 40% to 45% had some.

The CDR3 is 16 residues long. Trimming took 5 bases from V and 4 from J; bases not matched to a gene: 13. Germline CDR1 and CDR2: SNHLY and FYNNEI. As to this clone: Its antigen is not identified.

Study-wide findings and caveats: The study observed clonal expansion of CD4+ and CD8+ blood T cells by week 6 at 0.1 to 3.0 mg/kg.

Using immunoSEQ multiplex PCR, the repertoire was profiled, and TCRdb retains in-frame clones only, with some absent. The sample contains about 83,000 clones, about 85% of which appear only once. This clonotype originated in an adult with an advanced solid tumor such as melanoma, head and neck, liver or kidney cancer. Material: CD4+ or CD8+ T cells sorted from blood, obtained in a trial of the OX40 agonist ivuxolimab. V and J are TRBV2 and TRBJ2-5; 7 nucleotides match TRBD1. The CDR3 reads CASSRVRGIFGETQYF. CDR3 DNA sequence: TGTGCCAGCAGTCGGGTCAGGGGGATTTTTGGAGAGACCCAGTACTTC.